Listed here are 17 T cell receptor beta chains from one sample, sequenced in a study of graft-versus-host responses after intestinal transplantation. Clones were read by immunoSEQ multiplex PCR, and TCRdb kept only the in-frame ones, dropping some. The repertoire holds about 40,000 clones, with roughly 89% as singletons. The sequences come from PBMCs, collected approximately 320 days after intestinal transplant. The receptor set was obtained from a human patient who received an intestinal transplant, so some T cells may come from the graft donor.

The V and J genes are TRBV5-1 and TRBJ2-3, with D unresolved. With 4 bases removed from V and 0 bases from J, the gap between germline ends came to 3 bases. Germline loops: CDR1 SGHRS, CDR2 YFSETQ. This CDR3 contains 12 residues. The CDR3 here is CASSGSTDTQYF. The CDR3 DNA is TGCGCCAGCAGCGGGAGCACAGATACGCAGTATTTT.

The chain has TRBV7-9 and TRBJ2-3; D perhaps matches TRBD2 (6 bases). V was cut by 5 bases and J by 6 bases, with 15 bases left in between. The germline V gene has CDR1 SEHNR and CDR2 FQNEAQ (reference sequence). This CDR3 region has 14 residues. The CDR3 DNA sequence: TGTGCCAGCAGCAACTCCTGGACTACCGATACGCAGTATTTT. This sequence encodes CASSNSWTTDTQYF.

This chain links TRBV7-2 with TRBJ2-2; 9 nucleotides align to TRBD2. Unmatched junction bases numbered 8, after V lost 1 base and J lost 2 bases. The V gene's germline CDR1 is SGHTA and CDR2 FQGNSA. CDR3 length: 18 residues. CDR3 protein: CASSLVERGADNTGELFF. The CDR3 nucleotides read TGTGCCAGCAGCTTAGTAGAGCGGGGGGCCGATAACACCGGGGAGCTGTTTTTT.

The V and J genes are TRBV9 and TRBJ1-6; no reliable D call. Germline lookup yields CDR1 SGDLS and CDR2 YYNGEE. V lost 3 bases to trimming and J lost 4 bases, with 11 bases between them. The CDR3 has 15 amino acids. CDR3 sequence (DNA): TGTGCCAGCAGCGCCCGGACGGGTTATAATTCACCCCTCCACTTT. Translation: CASSARTGYNSPLHF.

This chain uses TRBV4-1 with TRBJ2-5; D perhaps matches TRBD1 (6 bases). V lost 2 bases and J lost 1, with 14 bases in between. CDR1 MGHRA and CDR2 YSYEKL come from the germline V gene. The CDR3 is 16 residues long. CDR3 nucleotide sequence: TGCGCCAGCAGCCAACCTCGCAGGGGTCTCCAAGAGACCCAGTACTTC. Protein product: CASSQPRRGLQETQYF.

V and J are TRBV5-4 and TRBJ2-3; D gene unclear. V lost 2 bases to trimming and J lost 1 base, with 14 bases between them. The CDR3 has 16 residues. Per the germline V gene, CDR1 is SGHNT and CDR2 is YYREEE (reference sequence). This chain's CDR3 is CASSFRRLYRTDTQYF. The CDR3 DNA sequence: TGTGCCAGCAGCTTTCGTCGACTTTATCGCACAGATACGCAGTATTTT. The full variable domain, rest sourced from reference TRBV5-4 and TRBJ2-3, is ETGVTQSPTHLIKTRGQQVTLRCSSQSGHNTVSWYQQALGQGPQFIFQYYREEENGRGNFPPRFSGLQFPNYSSELNVNALELDDSALYLCASSFRRLYRTDTQYFGPGTRLTVL.

DNA for the CDR3: TGTGCCAGCAGCTCTCTAACAGGGGGAGCAGATACGCAGTATTTT. The encoded protein is CASSSLTGGADTQYF. The V call is TRBV6-1, the J call TRBJ2-3; 8 bases fit TRBD1. CDR1 MNHNS and CDR2 SASEGT come from the germline V gene. The CDR3 has 15 amino acids. After removal of 6 bases from V and 4 bases from J, the junction contained 9 bases not matched to a gene.

V and J are TRBV5-8 and TRBJ2-7; 10 positions match TRBD2. The V and J ends lost 4 bases and 1 base, in that order; junction bases with no gene match: 5. Germline CDR1 SGHTS, CDR2 YDEGEE. This CDR3 region has 15 residues. CDR3 bases: TGTGCCAGCAGCCAACTAGCGGGAAAGTCCTACGAGCAGTACTTC. Its translation is CASSQLAGKSYEQYF.

This chain uses TRBV28 with TRBJ1-6; 7 bases align to TRBD1. Germline V gene data show CDR1 as MDHEN and CDR2 as SYDVKM. J was trimmed by 10 bases and V by 3 bases; bases with no gene match: 3. The CDR3 runs to 13 residues. CDR3 coding DNA: TGTGCCAGCAGTTTGCAGGGGGTCTCACCCCTCCACTTT. Its protein is CASSLQGVSPLHF. The whole variable domain, filled in from reference TRBV28 and TRBJ1-6, reads DVKVTQSSRYLVKRTGEKVFLECVQDMDHENMFWYRQDPGLGLRLIYFSYDVKMKEKGDIPEGYSVSREKKERFSLILESASTNQTSMYLCASSLQGVSPLHFGNGTRLTVT.

V gene TRBV11-2 combines with J gene TRBJ2-3, with D possibly TRBD2 on 6 matching bases. Trimming took 0 bases from V and 7 from J, leaving 14 bases between them. This CDR3 spans 15 amino acids. Germline V CDR1 and CDR2: SGHAT, FQNNGV. CDR3 DNA sequence: TGTGCCAGCAGCTTAGAGGGAGGAGGAGATTATACGCAGTATTTT. Its translation is CASSLEGGGDYTQYF.

The chain's CDR3 is CASSLRIDQETQYF. CDR3 bases: TGCGCCAGCAGCCTCAGAATTGACCAAGAGACCCAGTACTTC. The chain has TRBV5-1 and TRBJ2-5; the D is unclear. The ends were cut back, 4 bases at V and 0 bases at J, with 10 bases in the middle. The CDR3 consists of 14 residues. Germline CDR1 SGHRS, CDR2 YFSETQ.

CDR3 residues: CASSSPEGDEQFF. CDR3 coding DNA: TGTGCCAGCAGCTCCCCTGAGGGAGATGAGCAGTTCTTC. This chain links TRBV7-9 with TRBJ2-1, with D possibly being TRBD2 (5 bases). V shed 4 bases and J shed 8 bases, with 12 bases lying between them. In germline, CDR1 is SEHNR, CDR2 FQNEAQ (reference sequence). The CDR3 is 13 residues long.

Details on this clone: With a much larger clone just one base away, this may be a read error. The sample carries other DNA sequences with the same CDR3. The chain is built from TRBV6-1 and TRBJ1-2; unclear D gene. Germline V gene lookup returns CDR1 MNHNS and CDR2 SASEGT. This CDR3 is built from 13 residues. CDR3 DNA: TGCGCCAGCAGTGAATCGGGGAACTATGGCTACACCTTC. This sequence encodes CASSESGNYGYTF.

The rearrangement joins TRBV19 to TRBJ1-3; the D gene is possibly TRBD1 (5 bases). V was pared by 4 bases and J by 0 bases, with 10 bases between. The CDR3 is 15 amino acids. Per germline, CDR1 LNHDA and CDR2 SQIVND (reference sequence). The CDR3 bases are TGTGCCAGTAGTACTGGGACTGTCTCTGGAAACACCATATATTTT. This sequence encodes CASSTGTVSGNTIYF.

This sequence joins TRBV10-1 and TRBJ2-5; D remains ambiguous. CDR1 is WNHNN and CDR2 is SYGVQD in the germline V gene (reference sequence). The germline V and J ends were trimmed by 3 bases and 2 bases, with 7 bases remaining between them. The CDR3 is 13 residues long. The CDR3 bases are TGCGCCAGCAGTGAACTACCACAAGAGACCCAGTACTTC. Protein product: CASSELPQETQYF.

J is TRBJ2-5 and V is TRBV4-2, with 10 positions matching TRBD2. The CDR3 is 16 residues long. CDR1 is LGHNA, CDR2 YNFKEQ, per germline. V trimming: 0 bases; J trimming: 5 bases; junction bases outside the gene matches: 6. The CDR3 DNA reads TGTGCCAGCAGCCAAGAAGTAGCGGGGGGCGGGGAGACCCAGTACTTC. It yields the protein CASSQEVAGGGETQYF.

The genes are TRBV11-2 and TRBJ1-4, with TRBD1 matching 7 bases. This CDR3 has 15 residues. Germline CDR1 and CDR2: SGHAT and FQNNGV. Trimming at V came to 4 bases and at J to 8 bases, leaving 10 bases not matched to a gene. The CDR3: CASSSRQGGAEKLFF. The CDR3 bases are TGTGCCAGCAGCTCTCGACAGGGAGGAGCGGAAAAACTGTTTTTT.